The entry below describes one T cell receptor beta chain. In the study's own analysis: For nucleated cells, counts were estimated from reference gene primer amplification. Method: immunoSEQ multiplex PCR; TCRdb's copy keeps in-frame clones and lacks some. Clone size and V and J calls were adopted from that table, with D and trimming inferred from the DNA. The table has some 35,000 clones, about four fifths seen once. These data are taken from a study of blood T cell repertoires in COVID-19. Whole-study context: Sites in the United States, Italy and Spain provided acute and convalescent COVID-19 samples. PBMCs, B-cell-depleted T cells, or T cells were the source of the cDNA or gDNA that made up the material.

Germline values: CDR1 SGHRS, CDR2 YFSETQ. The length of the CDR3 is 13 residues. Trimming pared 6 bases from V and 3 bases from J, leaving 12 bases between. This chain links TRBV5-1 with TRBJ1-1; D may be TRBD1 (5 bases). The receptor was derived from a man aged 45-65 years with acute or convalescent COVID-19. Sequencing input: peripheral blood. The CDR3 spells CASTRGIDTEAFF. Here the CDR3 DNA reads TGCGCCAGCACCCGGGGGATTGACACTGAAGCTTTCTTT.